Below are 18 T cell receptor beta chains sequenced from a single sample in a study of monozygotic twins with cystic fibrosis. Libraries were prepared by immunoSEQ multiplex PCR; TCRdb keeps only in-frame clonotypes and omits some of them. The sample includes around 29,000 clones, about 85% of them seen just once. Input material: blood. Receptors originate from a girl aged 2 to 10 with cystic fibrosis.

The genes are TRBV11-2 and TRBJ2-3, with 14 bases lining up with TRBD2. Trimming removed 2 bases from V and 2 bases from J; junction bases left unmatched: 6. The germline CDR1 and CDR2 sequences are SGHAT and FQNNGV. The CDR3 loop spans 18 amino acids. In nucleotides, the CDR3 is TGTGCCAGCAGCTTAACGGGGACTAGCGGGAGTTTCACAGATACGCAGTATTTT. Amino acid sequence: CASSLTGTSGSFTDTQYF.

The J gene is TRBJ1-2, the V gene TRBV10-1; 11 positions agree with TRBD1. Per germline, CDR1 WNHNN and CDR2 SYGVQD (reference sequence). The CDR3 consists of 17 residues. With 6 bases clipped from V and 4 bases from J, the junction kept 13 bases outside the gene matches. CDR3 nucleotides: TGCGCCAGCAGAGCTCCGGGACAGGGGGGGGTGACCTATGGCTACACCTTC. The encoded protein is CASRAPGQGGVTYGYTF.

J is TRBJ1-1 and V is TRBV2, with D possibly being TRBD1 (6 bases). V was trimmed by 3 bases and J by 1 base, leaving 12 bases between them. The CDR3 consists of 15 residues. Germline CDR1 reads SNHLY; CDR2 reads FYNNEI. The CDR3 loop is CASSDGGSQNTEAFF. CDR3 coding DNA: TGTGCCAGCAGTGATGGGGGCAGCCAGAACACTGAAGCTTTCTTT.

CDR3 protein: CASSLSARGPAYEQYF. CDR3 sequence (DNA): TGTGCCAGCAGTTTATCCGCACGCGGACCGGCTTACGAGCAGTACTTC. The rearrangement uses TRBV27 and TRBJ2-7; D remains unclear. The CDR3 is 16 amino acids. Trimming removed 0 bases from V and 4 bases from J, with 16 bases in between. Germline V gene sequence: CDR1 MNHEY, CDR2 SMNVEV (reference sequence).

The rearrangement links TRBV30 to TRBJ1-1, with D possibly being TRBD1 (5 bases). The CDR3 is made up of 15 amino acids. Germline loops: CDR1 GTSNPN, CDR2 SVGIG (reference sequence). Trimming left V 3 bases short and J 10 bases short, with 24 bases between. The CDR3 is CAWRYHRDGISGAFF. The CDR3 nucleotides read TGTGCCTGGAGATATCACCGGGACGGAATTTCGGGAGCTTTCTTT.

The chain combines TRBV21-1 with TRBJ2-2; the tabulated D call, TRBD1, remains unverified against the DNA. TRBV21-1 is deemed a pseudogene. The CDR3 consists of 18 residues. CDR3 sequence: CASSKNRGQGPGTGELFF. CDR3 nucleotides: TGTGCCAGCAGCAAAAATAGGGGACAGGGACCGGGCACCGGGGAGCTGTTTTTT.

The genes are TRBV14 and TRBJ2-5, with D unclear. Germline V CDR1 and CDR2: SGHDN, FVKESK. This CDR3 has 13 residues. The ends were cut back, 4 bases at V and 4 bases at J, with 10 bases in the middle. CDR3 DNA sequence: TGTGCCAGCAGCCCCTCAGTGGGAGAGACCCAGTACTTC. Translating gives CASSPSVGETQYF.

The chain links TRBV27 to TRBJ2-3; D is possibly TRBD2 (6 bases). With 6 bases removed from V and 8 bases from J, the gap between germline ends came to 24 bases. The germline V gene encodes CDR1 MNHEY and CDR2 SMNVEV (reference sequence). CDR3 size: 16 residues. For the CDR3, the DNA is TGTGCCAGCAGCCCAAGGGGAGGACCCAAGTTTAGTACGCAGTATTTT. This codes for CASSPRGGPKFSTQYF.

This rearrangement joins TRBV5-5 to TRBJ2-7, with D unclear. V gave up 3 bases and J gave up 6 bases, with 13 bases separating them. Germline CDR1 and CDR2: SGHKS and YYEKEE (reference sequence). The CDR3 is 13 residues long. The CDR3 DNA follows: TGTGCCAGCAGCTGGGTCGAGGAGTCCGAGCAGTACTTC. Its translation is CASSWVEESEQYF. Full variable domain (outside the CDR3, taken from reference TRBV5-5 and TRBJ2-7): DAGVTQSPTHLIKTRGQQVTLRCSPISGHKSVSWYQQVLGQGPQFIFQYYEKEERGRGNFPDRFSARQFPNYSSELNVNALLLGDSALYLCASSWVEESEQYFGPGTRLTVT.

The CDR3 DNA is TGTGCCAGCAGTTTTTTCAGACTCATCAATCAGCCCCAGCATTTT. Translated, it gives CASSFFRLINQPQHF. The V call is TRBV28, the J call TRBJ1-5, with D unresolved. V shed 3 bases and J shed 3 bases, with 12 bases lying between them. The CDR3 loop spans 15 amino acids. Germline V gene sequence: CDR1 MDHEN, CDR2 SYDVKM.

The CDR3 sequence is CASSRRTLPGELFF. CDR3 DNA: TGTGCCAGCAGTCGGCGGACACTCCCCGGGGAGCTGTTTTTT. The chain recombines TRBV6-5 with TRBJ2-2, with a weak D call TRBD1 (5 bases). CDR3 length equals 14 residues. In germline, CDR1 is MNHEY, CDR2 SVGAGI. Trimming took 5 bases from V and 6 from J, leaving 13 bases between them.

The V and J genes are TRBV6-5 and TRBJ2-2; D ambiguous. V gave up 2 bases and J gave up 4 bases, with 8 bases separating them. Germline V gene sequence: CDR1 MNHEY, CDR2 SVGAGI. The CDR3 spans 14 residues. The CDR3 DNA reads TGTGCCAGCAGTTACATCGGGTTCACCGGGGAGCTGTTTTTT. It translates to CASSYIGFTGELFF.

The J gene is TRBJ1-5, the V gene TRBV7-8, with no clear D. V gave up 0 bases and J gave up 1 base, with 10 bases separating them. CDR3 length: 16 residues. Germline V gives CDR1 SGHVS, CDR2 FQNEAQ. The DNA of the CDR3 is TGTGCCAGCAGCTTAGCCGGGCCCGGGAGCAATCAGCCCCAGCATTTT. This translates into CASSLAGPGSNQPQHF.

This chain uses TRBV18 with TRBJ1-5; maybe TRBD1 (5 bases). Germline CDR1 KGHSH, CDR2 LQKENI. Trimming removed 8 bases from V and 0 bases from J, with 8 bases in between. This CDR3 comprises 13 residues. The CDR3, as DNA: TGTGCCAGCGGGACCTTTAGCAATCAGCCCCAGCATTTT. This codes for CASGTFSNQPQHF.

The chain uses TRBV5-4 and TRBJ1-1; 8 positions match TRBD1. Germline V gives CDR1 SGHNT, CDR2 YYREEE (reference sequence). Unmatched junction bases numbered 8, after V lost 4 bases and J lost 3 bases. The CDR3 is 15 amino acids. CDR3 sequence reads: CASSRPDRAHTEAFF. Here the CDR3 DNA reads TGTGCCAGCAGCCGCCCGGACAGGGCTCACACTGAAGCTTTCTTT.

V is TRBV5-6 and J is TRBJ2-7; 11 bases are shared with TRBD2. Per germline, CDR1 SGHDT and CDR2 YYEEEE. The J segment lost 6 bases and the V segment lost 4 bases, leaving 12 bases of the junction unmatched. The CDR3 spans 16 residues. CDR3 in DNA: TGTGCCAGCAGCCCTGGAATTAGCGGGAGGGACTCCGAGCAGTACTTC. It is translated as CASSPGISGRDSEQYF.

The DNA of the CDR3 is TGTGCCAGCAGCGTCGACAGGGATGGTCAAGAGACCCAGTACTTC. Translation gives CASSVDRDGQETQYF. The V gene is TRBV7-7, the J gene TRBJ2-5; 7 bases match TRBD1. Germline V gene lookup returns CDR1 SSHAT and CDR2 FNYEAQ (reference sequence). The V and J ends lost 5 bases and 2 bases, in that order; junction bases with no gene match: 8. There are 15 residues in the CDR3.

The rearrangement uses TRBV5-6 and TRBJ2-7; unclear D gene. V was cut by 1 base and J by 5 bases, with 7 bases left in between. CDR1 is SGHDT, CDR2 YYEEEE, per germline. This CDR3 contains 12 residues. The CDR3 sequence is CASSLYRDEQYF. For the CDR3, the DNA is TGTGCCAGCAGCTTGTACCGAGACGAGCAGTACTTC. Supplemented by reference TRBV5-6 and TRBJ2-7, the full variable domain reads DAGVTQSPTHLIKTRGQQVTLRCSPKSGHDTVSWYQQALGQGPQFIFQYYEEEERQRGNFPDRFSGHQFPNYSSELNVNALLLGDSALYLCASSLYRDEQYFGPGTRLTVT.